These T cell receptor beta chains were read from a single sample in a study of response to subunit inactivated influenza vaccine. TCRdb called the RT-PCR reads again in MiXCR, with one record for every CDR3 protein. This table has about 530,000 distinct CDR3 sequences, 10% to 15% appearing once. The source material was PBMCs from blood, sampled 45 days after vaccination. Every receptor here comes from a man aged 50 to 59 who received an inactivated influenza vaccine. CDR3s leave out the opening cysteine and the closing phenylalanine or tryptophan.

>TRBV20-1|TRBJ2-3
SAGRLAGDPDTQY
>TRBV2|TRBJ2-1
ASSEDPSGVYNEQF
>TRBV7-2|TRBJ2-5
ASSSSGTQETQY
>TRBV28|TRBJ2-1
ASSPPWDNEQF
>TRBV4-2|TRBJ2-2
ASSQERRAGELF
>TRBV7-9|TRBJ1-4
ASSLIGTNEKLF
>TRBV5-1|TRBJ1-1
ASSYVVSTEAF
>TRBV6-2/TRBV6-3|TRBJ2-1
ASSSGQGNEQF
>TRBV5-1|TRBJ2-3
ASSLPTGMDTDTQY
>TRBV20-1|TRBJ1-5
SAGEGGNQPQH
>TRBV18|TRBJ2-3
ASSPPFSGRTDTQY
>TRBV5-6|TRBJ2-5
ASRGQGYQETQY
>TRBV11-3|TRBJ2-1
ASSAQGADSNEQF
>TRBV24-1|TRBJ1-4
ATSDPGTAGEKLF
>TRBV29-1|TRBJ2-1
SVELWGTGNYNEQF
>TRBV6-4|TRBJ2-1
ASSLRKVNSPNEQF
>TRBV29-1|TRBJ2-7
SVEGTRQAGEQY
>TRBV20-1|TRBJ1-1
SANLRGGYPEAF
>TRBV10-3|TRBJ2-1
AISEIGTGVSSYNEQF
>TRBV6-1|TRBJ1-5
ASSRGARGNQPQH
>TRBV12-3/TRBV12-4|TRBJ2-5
ASSTRDRQETQY
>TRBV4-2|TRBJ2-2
ASSSQSQGAANTGELF
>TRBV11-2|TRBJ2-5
ASSLARRELETQY
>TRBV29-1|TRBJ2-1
SVDPSNEQF
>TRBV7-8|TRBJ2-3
ASSLGMKVSTDTQY
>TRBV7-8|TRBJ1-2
ASSLYGTGEGYT
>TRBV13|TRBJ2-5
ASKGGYQETQY
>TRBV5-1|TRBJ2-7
ASSWDSNSYEQY
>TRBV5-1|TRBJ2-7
ASSLPGTETYEQY
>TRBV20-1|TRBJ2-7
SARDLLVSDSYEQY
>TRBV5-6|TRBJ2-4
ASSRGLEKNIQY
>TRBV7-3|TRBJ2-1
ASSILTSGIYNEQF
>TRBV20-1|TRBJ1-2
SAKGSGYT
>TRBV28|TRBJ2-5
ASRQGVRETQY